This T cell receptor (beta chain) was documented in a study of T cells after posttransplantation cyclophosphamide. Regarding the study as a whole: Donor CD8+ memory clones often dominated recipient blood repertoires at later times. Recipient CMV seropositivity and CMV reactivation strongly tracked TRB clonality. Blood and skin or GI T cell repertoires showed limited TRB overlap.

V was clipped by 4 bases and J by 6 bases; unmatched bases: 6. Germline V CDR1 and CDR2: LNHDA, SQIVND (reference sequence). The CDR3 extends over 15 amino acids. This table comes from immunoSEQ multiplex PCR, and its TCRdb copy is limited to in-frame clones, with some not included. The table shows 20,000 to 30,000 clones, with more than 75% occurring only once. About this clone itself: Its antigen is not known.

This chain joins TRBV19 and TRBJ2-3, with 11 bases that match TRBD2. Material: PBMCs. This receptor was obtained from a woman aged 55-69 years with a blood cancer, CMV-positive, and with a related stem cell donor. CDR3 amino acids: CASSTTSGRPDTQYF. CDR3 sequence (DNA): TGTGCCAGTAGTACTACTAGCGGGAGACCCGATACGCAGTATTTT.